This paragraph reports one TCR beta chain. The antigen remains unidentified. TCRdb analysed the reads with MiXCR anew, one entry per CDR3 protein. The table has around 900,000 distinct CDR3 sequences, about a third seen once; the top ten hold around 15%. This specimen belongs to a study of T cell repertoires in cytomegalovirus infection. Study background: In public TCR beta signatures, there were indications of both CMV infection and matching HLA type. Findings and caveats of the study: Based on cumulative public TCR beta family frequency, carriers of CMV plus the relevant HLA were identified.

The sequencing used cultured CD8+ T cells from PBMCs, collected from culture after CMV antigen stimulation. This TCR was recovered from a human donor in good health (CMV status not recorded). Some clones in this sample may be carry-over from other donors' samples.

CDR3 DNA: TGTGCCAGCAGCGTAGGAACCGGGACAGTGAATGAAAAACTGTTTTTT. Protein sequence: CASSVGTGTVNEKLFF. The J gene is TRBJ1-4, the V gene TRBV9; 7 bases agree with TRBD1. The length of the CDR3 is 16 residues. The J segment lost 5 bases and the V segment lost 0 bases, leaving 7 bases of the junction unmatched. Germline V gives CDR1 SGDLS, CDR2 YYNGEE.